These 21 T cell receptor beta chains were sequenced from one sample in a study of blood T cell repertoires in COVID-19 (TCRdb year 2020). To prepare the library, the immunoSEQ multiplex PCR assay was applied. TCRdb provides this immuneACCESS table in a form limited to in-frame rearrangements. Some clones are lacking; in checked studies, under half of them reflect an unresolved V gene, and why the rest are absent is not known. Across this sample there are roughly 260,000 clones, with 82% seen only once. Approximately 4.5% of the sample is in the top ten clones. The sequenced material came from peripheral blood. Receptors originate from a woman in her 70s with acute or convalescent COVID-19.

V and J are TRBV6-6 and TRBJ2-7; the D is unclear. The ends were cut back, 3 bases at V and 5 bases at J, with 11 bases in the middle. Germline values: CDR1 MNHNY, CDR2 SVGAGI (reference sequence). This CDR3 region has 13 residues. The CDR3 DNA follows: TGTGCCAGCAGTTATCCCGTCGAGGACGAGCAGTACTTC. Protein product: CASSYPVEDEQYF.

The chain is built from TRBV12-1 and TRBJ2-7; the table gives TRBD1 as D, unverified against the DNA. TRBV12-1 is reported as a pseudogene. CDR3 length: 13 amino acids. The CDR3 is CASSFRQFCEQYF. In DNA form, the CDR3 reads TGTGCCAGCAGCTTTAGACAGTTCTGCGAGCAGTACTTC.

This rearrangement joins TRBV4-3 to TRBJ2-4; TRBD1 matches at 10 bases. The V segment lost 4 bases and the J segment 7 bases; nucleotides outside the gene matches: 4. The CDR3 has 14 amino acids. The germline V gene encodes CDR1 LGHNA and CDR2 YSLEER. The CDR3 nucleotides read TGCGCCAGCAGCCCTGGGACAGGGGTGAACATTCAGTACTTC. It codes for CASSPGTGVNIQYF.

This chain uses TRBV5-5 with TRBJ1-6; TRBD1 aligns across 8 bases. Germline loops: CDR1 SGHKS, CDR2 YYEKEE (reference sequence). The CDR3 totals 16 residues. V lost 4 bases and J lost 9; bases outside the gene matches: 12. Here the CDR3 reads CASSQGAGRGVSPLHF. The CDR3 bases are TGTGCCAGCAGCCAGGGGGCTGGGAGAGGTGTTTCACCCCTCCACTTT.

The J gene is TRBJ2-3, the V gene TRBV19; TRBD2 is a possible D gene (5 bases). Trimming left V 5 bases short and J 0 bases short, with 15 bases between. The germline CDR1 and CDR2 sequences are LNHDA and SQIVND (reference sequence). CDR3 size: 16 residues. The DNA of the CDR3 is TGTGCCAGTAGTTCTGGACTTACCAGTAGCACAGATACGCAGTATTTT. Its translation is CASSSGLTSSTDTQYF.

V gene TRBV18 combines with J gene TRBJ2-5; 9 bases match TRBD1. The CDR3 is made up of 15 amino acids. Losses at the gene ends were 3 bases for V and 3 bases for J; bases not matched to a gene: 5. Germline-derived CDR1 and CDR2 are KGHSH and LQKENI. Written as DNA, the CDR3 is TGTGCCAGCTCACCGCCAGGGACAGGGAAAGAGACCCAGTACTTC. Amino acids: CASSPPGTGKETQYF.

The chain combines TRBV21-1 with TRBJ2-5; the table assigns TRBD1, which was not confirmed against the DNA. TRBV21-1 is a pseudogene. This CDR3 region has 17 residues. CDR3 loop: CASSSITSQGVQETQYF. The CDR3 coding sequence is TGTGCCAGCAGCAGTATCACAAGTCAGGGGGTCCAAGAGACCCAGTACTTC.

The CDR3 nucleotides read TGTGCCAGCAGCCTCGGACTAGCGGGGGAACGAGAGACCCAGTACTTC. This translates into CASSLGLAGERETQYF. The rearrangement uses TRBV5-4 and TRBJ2-5; TRBD2 matches 13 bases. J gave up 4 bases and V 4 bases, and 7 bases lay outside the gene matches. Per the germline V gene, CDR1 is SGHNT and CDR2 is YYREEE (reference sequence). There are 16 residues in the CDR3.

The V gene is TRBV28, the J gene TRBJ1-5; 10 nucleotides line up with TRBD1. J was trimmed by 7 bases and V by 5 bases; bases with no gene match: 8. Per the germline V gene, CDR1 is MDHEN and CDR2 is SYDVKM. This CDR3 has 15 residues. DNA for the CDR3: TGTGCCAGCAGTCTCGGACAGGGGGGAGTCCAGCCCCAGCATTTT. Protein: CASSLGQGGVQPQHF.

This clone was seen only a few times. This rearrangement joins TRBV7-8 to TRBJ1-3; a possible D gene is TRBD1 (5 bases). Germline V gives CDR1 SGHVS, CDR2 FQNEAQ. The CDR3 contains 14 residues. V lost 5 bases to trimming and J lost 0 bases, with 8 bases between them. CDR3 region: CASSRTLSGNTIYF. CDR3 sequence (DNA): TGTGCCAGCAGCCGGACACTCTCTGGAAACACCATATATTTT.

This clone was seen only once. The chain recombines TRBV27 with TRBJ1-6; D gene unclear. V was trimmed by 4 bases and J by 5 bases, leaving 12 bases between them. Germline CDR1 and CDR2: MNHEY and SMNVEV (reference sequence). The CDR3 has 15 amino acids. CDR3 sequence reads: CASSYGLTNNSPLHF. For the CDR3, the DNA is TGTGCCAGCAGTTACGGGTTAACTAATAATTCACCCCTCCACTTT.

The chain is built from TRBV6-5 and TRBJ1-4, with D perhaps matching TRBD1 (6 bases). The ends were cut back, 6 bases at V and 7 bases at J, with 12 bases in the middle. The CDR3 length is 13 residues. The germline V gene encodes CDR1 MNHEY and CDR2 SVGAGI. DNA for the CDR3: TGTGCCAGCAGGGCAGGGGCAAGTGAAAAACTGTTTTTT. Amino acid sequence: CASRAGASEKLFF.

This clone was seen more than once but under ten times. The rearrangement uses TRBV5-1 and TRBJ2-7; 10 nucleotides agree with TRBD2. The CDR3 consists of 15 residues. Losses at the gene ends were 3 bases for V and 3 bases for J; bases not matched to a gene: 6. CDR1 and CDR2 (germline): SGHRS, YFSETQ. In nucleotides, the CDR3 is TGCGCCAGCAGCTGGAGCGGGGGGGAAAGCTACGAGCAGTACTTC. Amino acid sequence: CASSWSGGESYEQYF.

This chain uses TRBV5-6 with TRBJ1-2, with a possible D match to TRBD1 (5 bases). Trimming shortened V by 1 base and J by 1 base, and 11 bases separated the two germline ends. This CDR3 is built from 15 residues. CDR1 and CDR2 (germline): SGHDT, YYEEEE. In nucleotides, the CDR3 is TGTGCCAGCAGCTTGAGTCCCAGGGATAACTATGGCTACACCTTC. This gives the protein CASSLSPRDNYGYTF.

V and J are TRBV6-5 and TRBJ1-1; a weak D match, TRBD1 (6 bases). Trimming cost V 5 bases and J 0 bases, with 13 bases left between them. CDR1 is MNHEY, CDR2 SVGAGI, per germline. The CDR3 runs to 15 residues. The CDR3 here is CASSRQVFLNTEAFF. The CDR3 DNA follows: TGTGCCAGCAGTAGACAGGTCTTCTTGAACACTGAAGCTTTCTTT.

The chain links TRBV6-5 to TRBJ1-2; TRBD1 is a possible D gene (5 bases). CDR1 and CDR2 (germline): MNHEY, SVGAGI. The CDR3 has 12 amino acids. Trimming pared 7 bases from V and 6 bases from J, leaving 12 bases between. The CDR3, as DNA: TGTGCCAGCAAACAGGTTTCTGATGGCTACACCTTC. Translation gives CASKQVSDGYTF.

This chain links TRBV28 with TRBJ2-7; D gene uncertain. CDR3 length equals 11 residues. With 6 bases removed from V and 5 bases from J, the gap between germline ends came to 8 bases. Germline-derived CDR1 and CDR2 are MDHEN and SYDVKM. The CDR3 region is CASSPRDEQYF. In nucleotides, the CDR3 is TGTGCCAGCAGCCCCCGGGACGAGCAGTACTTC.

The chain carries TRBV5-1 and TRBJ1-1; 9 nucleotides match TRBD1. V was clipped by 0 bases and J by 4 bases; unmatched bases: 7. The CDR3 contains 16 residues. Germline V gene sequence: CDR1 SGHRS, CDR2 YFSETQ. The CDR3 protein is CASSLEQGARGTEAFF. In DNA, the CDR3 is TGCGCCAGCAGCTTGGAACAGGGGGCCCGGGGCACTGAAGCTTTCTTT.

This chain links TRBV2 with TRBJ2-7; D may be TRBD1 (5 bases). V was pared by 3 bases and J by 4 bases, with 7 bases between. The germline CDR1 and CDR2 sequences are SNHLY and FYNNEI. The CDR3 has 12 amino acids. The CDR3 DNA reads TGTGCCAGCAGTGACAGGGCGTACGAGCAGTACTTC. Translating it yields CASSDRAYEQYF.

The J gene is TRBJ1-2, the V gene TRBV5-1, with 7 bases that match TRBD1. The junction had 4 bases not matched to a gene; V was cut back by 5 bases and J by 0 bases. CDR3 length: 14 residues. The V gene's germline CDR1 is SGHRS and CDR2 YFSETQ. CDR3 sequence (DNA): TGCGCCAGCAGATCGGGACAGTCTAACTATGGCTACACCTTC. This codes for CASRSGQSNYGYTF.

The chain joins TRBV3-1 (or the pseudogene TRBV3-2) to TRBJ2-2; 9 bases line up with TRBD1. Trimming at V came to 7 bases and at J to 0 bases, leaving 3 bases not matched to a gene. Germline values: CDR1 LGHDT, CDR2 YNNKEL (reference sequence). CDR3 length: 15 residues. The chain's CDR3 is CASTRQGANTGELFF. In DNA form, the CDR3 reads TGTGCCAGCACCAGACAGGGGGCGAACACCGGGGAGCTGTTTTTT.